A single sample is the source of the 18 T cell receptor beta chains below, sequenced in a study of T cell repertoires in cytomegalovirus infection. TCRdb ran MiXCR on the reads and lists one entry per CDR3 protein. The sample consists of roughly 320,000 distinct CDR3 sequences, over 7.5% of them appearing once. The sequencing input was PBMCs. These receptors came from a human donor in good health (CMV status not recorded). Some clones in this sample may be carry-over from other donors' samples.

This clonotype came up many times. V usage is TRBV7-6 and J usage is TRBJ1-4, with TRBD1 matching over 7 bases. V gave up 2 bases and J gave up 2 bases; unmatched junction bases: 2. Germline V gives CDR1 SGHVS, CDR2 FNYEAQ. The CDR3 is 15 amino acids. CDR3 sequence (DNA): TGTGCCAGCAGCTTACGACAGGGCACTAATGAAAAACTGTTTTTT. It codes for CASSLRQGTNEKLFF.

This clonotype was detected many times. The rearrangement joins TRBV7-9 to TRBJ2-1; D is unresolved. Looked up from germline, CDR1 is SEHNR and CDR2 is FQNEAQ (reference sequence). This CDR3 is 8 amino acids long. Trimming took off 5 bases at V and 14 bases at J, with 4 bases between the two ends. The CDR3 region is CASSPKFF. In DNA form, the CDR3 reads TGTGCCAGCAGCCCTAAGTTCTTC.

The sample holds many counts of this clonotype. The gene calls are TRBV7-6 and TRBJ2-2; unclear D gene. CDR1 is SGHVS and CDR2 is FNYEAQ in the germline V gene. V lost 3 bases, J lost 8 bases, and 13 bases lay in between. The CDR3 loop spans 14 amino acids. The CDR3 DNA sequence: TGTGCCAGCAGCTTGGGGTCGGGCACTGGGGAGCTGTTTTTT. This gives the protein CASSLGSGTGELFF.

This clonotype was recorded at least ten times. The rearrangement links TRBV7-2 to TRBJ2-3; 13 nucleotides align to TRBD2. Germline V CDR1 and CDR2: SGHTA, FQGNSA. CDR3 size: 18 residues. The junction had 19 bases not matched to a gene; V was cut back by 5 bases and J by 11 bases. CDR3 sequence reads: CASSREALAGGGGKVQYF. The DNA of the CDR3 is TGTGCCAGCAGCCGAGAGGCACTAGCGGGAGGGGGGGGTAAGGTGCAGTATTTT.

On this clonotype: A clone one base away is much larger, so this may be a read error. The genes are TRBV7-4 and TRBJ2-3; 7 bases align to TRBD1. The CDR3 spans 14 residues. CDR1 is SGHVT and CDR2 is SQSDAQ in the germline V gene. CDR3 sequence: CVSSLTGTADTQYF. DNA of the CDR3: TGTGTCAGCAGCTTAACGGGGACAGCAGATACGCAGTATTTT.

The chain carries TRBV27 and TRBJ2-5; TRBD2 matches at 10 bases. Losses at the gene ends were 4 bases for V and 3 bases for J; bases not matched to a gene: 8. The CDR3 extends over 16 amino acids. In germline, CDR1 is MNHEY, CDR2 SMNVEV (reference sequence). The CDR3, as DNA: TGTGCCAGCAGTTCCCTGACTAGCGGGTACAAAGAGACCCAGTACTTC. This gives the protein CASSSLTSGYKETQYF.

This clonotype occurred a few times. The rearrangement uses TRBV7-9 and TRBJ2-3; a possible D gene is TRBD2 (5 bases). The germline V gene has CDR1 SEHNR and CDR2 FQNEAQ (reference sequence). The CDR3 has 13 residues. The V end lost 5 bases, the J end lost 10 bases, and 16 bases lay between the germline ends. CDR3 nucleotides: TGTGCCAGCAGCCTCCAGCGGCCAGCACCGCAGTATTTT. Amino acid sequence: CASSLQRPAPQYF.

This clonotype was seen only a few times. The chain joins TRBV5-6 to TRBJ2-3; the D is unclear. The CDR3 length is 13 residues. Per germline, CDR1 SGHDT and CDR2 YYEEEE. Between the trimmed V and J ends, which lost 4 bases and 3 bases, there was a span of 9 bases. CDR3 in amino acids: CASSTTITDTQYF. The CDR3 DNA follows: TGTGCCAGCAGCACTACTATTACAGATACGCAGTATTTT. The variable domain in full, with the rest retrieved from reference TRBV5-6 and TRBJ2-3, is DAGVTQSPTHLIKTRGQQVTLRCSPKSGHDTVSWYQQALGQGPQFIFQYYEEEERQRGNFPDRFSGHQFPNYSSELNVNALLLGDSALYLCASSTTITDTQYFGPGTRLTVL.

This clonotype has only a few counts. The V and J genes are TRBV12-3 or TRBV12-4 and TRBJ1-6, with a weak D call TRBD1 (6 bases). This CDR3 region has 13 residues. V was trimmed by 5 bases and J by 7 bases, leaving 9 bases between them. The chain's CDR3 is CASSQGSNSPLHF. CDR3 DNA: TGTGCCAGCAGTCAGGGGTCAAATTCACCCCTCCACTTT.

This clonotype was seen ten or more times. V usage is TRBV7-2 and J usage is TRBJ1-1, with TRBD1 identical over 7 bases. V lost 5 bases to trimming and J lost 5 bases; unmatched junction nucleotides: 8. The CDR3 has 14 residues. Per the germline V gene, CDR1 is SGHTA and CDR2 is FQGNSA. In DNA form, the CDR3 reads TGTGCCAGCAGCCATAGACAGGGAGGGACTGAAGCTTTCTTT. Protein: CASSHRQGGTEAFF.

There are a few counts of this clonotype. This chain connects TRBV24-1 to TRBJ1-2, with a weak D call TRBD1 (5 bases). V lost 3 bases to trimming and J lost 0 bases, with 10 bases between them. CDR1 is KGHDR, CDR2 SFDVKD, per germline. The length of the CDR3 is 15 residues. This chain's CDR3 is CATSDPRGTNYGYTF. The CDR3 DNA reads as TGTGCCACCAGTGATCCCCGGGGGACTAACTATGGCTACACCTTC.

This clonotype has a count of ten or more. This chain joins TRBV28 and TRBJ2-4; D not resolved. Germline lookup yields CDR1 MDHEN and CDR2 SYDVKM. The germline V and J ends were trimmed by 4 bases and 0 bases, with 10 bases remaining between them. This CDR3 has 15 residues. In DNA, the CDR3 is TGTGCCAGCAGTTCCCGACTCCTAGCCAAAAACATTCAGTACTTC. This codes for CASSSRLLAKNIQYF. Using reference TRBV28 and TRBJ2-4 for the parts outside the CDR3, the full variable domain is DVKVTQSSRYLVKRTGEKVFLECVQDMDHENMFWYRQDPGLGLRLIYFSYDVKMKEKGDIPEGYSVSREKKERFSLILESASTNQTSMYLCASSSRLLAKNIQYFGAGTRLSVL.

This clonotype was detected many times. V is TRBV10-3 and J is TRBJ1-1; D is possibly TRBD1 (5 bases). There are 13 residues in the CDR3. V gave up 3 bases and J gave up 4 bases, with 9 bases separating them. Per germline, CDR1 ENHRY and CDR2 SYGVKD. For the CDR3, the DNA is TGTGCCATCAGTGATAGAGGGGTCACTGAAGCTTTCTTT. Translation gives CAISDRGVTEAFF.

This clonotype was found a few times. The V and J genes are TRBV6-2 or TRBV6-3 and TRBJ2-1; D could derive from TRBD1 or TRBD2 (6 bases each). The germline gives CDR1 MNHEY, CDR2 SVGEGT. The V and J ends lost 0 bases and 3 bases respectively, with 21 bases between them. The CDR3 runs 19 residues. Written as DNA, the CDR3 is TGTGCCAGCAGTTACTCCACTACTAACCCAGGGGAGGACTACAATGAGCAGTTCTTC. It translates to CASSYSTTNPGEDYNEQFF.

This clonotype was recorded many times. This sequence joins TRBV28 and TRBJ2-5; either TRBD1 or TRBD2 may supply D (5 bases each). Trimming cost V 6 bases and J 5 bases, with 16 bases left between them. CDR1 MDHEN and CDR2 SYDVKM come from the germline V gene. The CDR3 has 14 amino acids. CDR3 protein: CASSRPGTWETQYF. The CDR3, as DNA: TGTGCCAGCAGCCGGCCTGGGACCTGGGAGACCCAGTACTTC.

There are many counts of this clonotype. The chain links TRBV7-2 to TRBJ1-1; maybe TRBD1 (5 bases). V shed 1 base and J shed 0 bases, with 6 bases lying between them. CDR3 length equals 14 residues. Germline V gene sequence: CDR1 SGHTA, CDR2 FQGNSA. The DNA of the CDR3 is TGTGCCAGCAGCTTAGAGGGGATGAACACTGAAGCTTTCTTT. It codes for CASSLEGMNTEAFF.

This sequence joins TRBV6-6 and TRBJ1-5; TRBD1 matches 9 bases. This CDR3 contains 14 residues. The J segment lost 6 bases and the V segment lost 2 bases, leaving 2 bases of the junction unmatched. Germline-derived CDR1 and CDR2 are MNHNY and SVGAGI (reference sequence). CDR3 sequence: CASSYRDRVQPQHF. In DNA, the CDR3 is TGTGCCAGCAGTTACCGGGACAGGGTTCAGCCCCAGCATTTT.

The sample holds many counts of this clonotype. This rearrangement joins TRBV7-2 to TRBJ2-1; no reliable D call. This CDR3 region has 14 residues. Germline assignment: CDR1 SGHTA and CDR2 FQGNSA. V lost 2 bases and J 6 bases, leaving 11 bases between the germline ends. The CDR3 loop reads CASSLPPFVNEQFF. Here the CDR3 DNA reads TGTGCCAGCAGCTTACCCCCGTTTGTCAATGAGCAGTTCTTC.